This T cell receptor beta chain was obtained from a study of blood T cell repertoires in COVID-19. Overall study context: Sites across the United States, Italy and Spain contributed samples from acute and convalescent COVID-19. T cells, B-cell-depleted T cells, or PBMCs provided the cDNA or gDNA that served as material.

The germline CDR1 and CDR2 sequences are LNHDA and SQIVND (reference sequence). The CDR3 has 15 residues. Trimming left V 5 bases short and J 2 bases short, with 16 bases between. Per the study methods: Cell counts per sample came from amplifying reference gene primers. Measured with immunoSEQ multiplex PCR; TCRdb has only the in-frame clones, and not every one. That table supplies the V and J calls and clone size; D and trimming were determined from the DNA. The table includes under 300,000 clones, roughly 84% detected once. The sample comprised peripheral blood. The source is a woman aged 35 to 49 who had recovered from COVID-19. The chain recombines TRBV19 with TRBJ2-7; possibly TRBD1 for D (5 bases). This chain's CDR3 is CASSPRDSVAYEQYF. CDR3 sequence (DNA): TGTGCCAGTAGTCCCCGAGACAGTGTAGCCTACGAGCAGTACTTC.